This T cell receptor (beta chain) is from a study of OX40 agonist ivuxolimab in advanced cancers. For the study at large: Patients assigned to dose escalation were diagnosed with hepatocellular carcinoma, melanoma, renal cell or head and neck cancer.

Autoimmune disease history or systemic immunosuppression meant exclusion. General study findings and limits: Low normalized T-cell clonal expansion was also seen in some nonresponders. Clonal expansion in partial responders at 0.1-3.0 mg/kg ranked among the lowest.

A word on this clone: As yet, its antigen is unknown.

Germline V gene lookup returns CDR1 SGHKS and CDR2 YYEKEE (reference sequence). The V and J ends lost 2 bases and 5 bases respectively, with 6 bases between them. This CDR3 contains 12 residues. The assay was immunoSEQ multiplex PCR, and TCRdb's table has in-frame clones only and misses some. This table holds fewer than 25,000 clones, 78% found once. The rearrangement joins TRBV5-5 to TRBJ2-3; tentatively, D is TRBD2 (5 bases). This sequence originates from an adult with an advanced solid tumor such as melanoma, head and neck, liver or kidney cancer. The sample in question was CD4+ or CD8+ T cells sorted from blood, obtained in a trial of the OX40 agonist ivuxolimab. Written as DNA, the CDR3 is TGTGCCAGCAGCTTACGGGGAGATACGCAGTATTTT. Its translation: CASSLRGDTQYF.